A single T cell receptor beta chain is shown here with its context. Germline CDR1 SEHNR, CDR2 FQNEAQ (reference sequence). The CDR3 is 15 residues long. V gave up 3 bases and J gave up 7 bases, with 18 bases separating them. This specimen belongs to a study of blood T cell repertoires in COVID-19. Study background: COVID-19 samples, acute and convalescent, were from the United States, Italy and Spain. T cells, B-cell-depleted T cells, or PBMCs provided the cDNA or gDNA that served as material.

Per the original data handling: Reference gene primers were amplified, and this amplification served to estimate nucleated cell counts. The protocol was immunoSEQ multiplex PCR, while the TCRdb copy is restricted to in-frame clones and leaves out a portion. Clone size and V and J calls were adopted from that table, with D and trimming inferred from the DNA. The table includes about 120,000 clones, about 80% detected once. The genes are TRBV7-9 and TRBJ2-5; the D gene is possibly TRBD2 (7 bases). Specimen: peripheral blood. This sequence originates from a woman aged 80 or over with active or convalescent COVID-19. CDR3 amino acids: CASSFSSGGGGTQYF. CDR3 sequence (DNA): TGTGCCAGCAGCTTTTCTAGCGGAGGAGGGGGGACCCAGTACTTC.